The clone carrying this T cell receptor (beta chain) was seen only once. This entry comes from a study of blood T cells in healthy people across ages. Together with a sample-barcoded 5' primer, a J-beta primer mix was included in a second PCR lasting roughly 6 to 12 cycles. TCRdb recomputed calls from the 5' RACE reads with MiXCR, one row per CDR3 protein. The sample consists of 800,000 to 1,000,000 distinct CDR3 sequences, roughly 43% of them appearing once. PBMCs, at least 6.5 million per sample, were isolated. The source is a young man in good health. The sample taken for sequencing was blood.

CDR3 DNA sequence: TGCAGTGCTAGAGTTTTCGGGAATACGCAGTATTTT. This codes for CSARVFGNTQYF. The V call is TRBV20-1, the J call TRBJ2-3; D perhaps matches TRBD2 (5 bases). The CDR3 sequence is 12 residues long. In germline, CDR1 is DFQATT, CDR2 SNEGSKA (reference sequence). The V and J ends lost 1 base and 7 bases respectively, with 9 bases between them.